The entry below gives a single T cell receptor (beta chain) sequence along with its context. There is no known antigen for this receptor. No base qualities exist here, and no much larger clone lies one base off it. At diagnosis, peripheral blood, uninvolved tumor-adjacent lung and tumor were collected and stored as a combination of fresh-frozen and FFPE material. For TCR repertoire profiling, the blood samples were analyzed as peripheral blood mononuclear cells. These data are taken from a study of T cells in localized non-small cell lung cancer (dated by TCRdb to the early 2020s). Background on the whole study: The study analyzed T cell repertoires of hundreds of early-stage NSCLC patients, comparing tumors and uninvolved tumor-adjacent lungs. The cohort was made up of approximately 250 treatment-naive NSCLC patients whose localized lung tumors had been resected. A mean age of roughly 66 years was recorded for the NSCLC patients, of whom under 150 were male and about a hundred were female. The full study reports these points: Longer overall survival was associated with higher T cell density in blood, whereas shorter survival was associated with higher clonality in adjacent lung. Because the study design was exploratory, TCR variables were selected using unadjusted p-values without false-discovery rate correction. Uninvolved tumor-adjacent lung showed the highest T cell clonality, higher than tumor, which suggests more focused antigenic responses in the uninvolved tumor-adjacent lung. A median of about 50 of the top 100 tumor clones turned up in the paired uninvolved adjacent lung, and 25 to 35 of those clones also ranked among the top 100 of that same adjacent lung. Because multi-region tumor sequencing was not done, intratumor heterogeneity could not be ruled out.

The immunoSEQ Assay was used to sequence TCR beta CDR3 regions from DNA. The source study handled its data this way. T cell density was computed as TCR beta template counts normalized to usable DNA estimated by amplifying housekeeping genes. Using the preseqR package, richness was estimated by extrapolating to 120,000 templates for tissue samples and 400,000 templates for PBMC samples. Clonality was defined as one minus Pielou's evenness. Tissue-enriched TCRs were identified by differential abundance testing using productive amino-acid clonotypes, minimum total count 5 and alpha 0.1. The Jaccard Index and the Morisita Overlap Index were used to quantify repertoire overlap between compartments. GLIPH clustered TCR beta CDR3s with public tetramer-defined viral CDR3s; viral motifs required at least three viral sequences plus V-gene enrichment. The source is immuneACCESS, and TCRdb retained only in-frame sequences with V and J called. Part of the clones is not carried over; for the studies checked, unresolved V genes explain less than half of this, and the remainder is unexplained. V and J calls and clone size are as listed in that table; D and trimming were resolved from the DNA. This sample holds over 70,000 clones; approximately 91% were observed only once. The ten biggest clones cover approximately 4% of the sample.

The CDR3 numbers 13 residues from cysteine through phenylalanine. Just the 39-base CDR3 DNA is kept, in frame starting at base 1. CDR1 and CDR2, per the germline V gene, are SGHAT and FQNNGV. Trimming leaves V shorter by 4 bases and J shorter by 9 bases, with the junction holding 6 bases beyond the gene matches. The TCR comes from a woman aged 40 to 75 with stage II squamous cell lung carcinoma. The chain uses TRBV11-2 and TRBJ2-3, with 8 bases aligning to TRBD1. The input for sequencing was PBMCs, taken before any cancer treatment. CDR3 reads: CASSSGQGRTQYF. At the DNA level, the sequence is TGTGCCAGCAGCTCCGGACAGGGAAGAACGCAGTATTTT. Reference TRBV11-2 and TRBJ2-3 genes cover what lies past the CDR3, so the full variable domain is EAGVAQSPRYKIIEKRQSVAFWCNPISGHATLYWYQQILGQGPKLLIQFQNNGVVDDSQLPKDRFSAERLKGVDSTLKIQPAKLEDSAVYLCASSSGQGRTQYFGPGTRLTVL.